This T cell receptor (beta chain) was recovered during a study of blood T cell repertoires in COVID-19. Study as a whole: Collection of acute and convalescent COVID-19 samples took place in the United States, Italy and Spain.

Clones were read by immunoSEQ multiplex PCR, and TCRdb kept only the in-frame ones, dropping some. Of around 26,000 clones detected, about 88% appear once; the ten largest clones hold 4.9%. The CDR3 totals 13 residues. The V and J ends lost 4 bases and 4 bases respectively, with 10 bases between them. CDR1 and CDR2 from the germline V gene are ENHRY and SYGVKD. The specimen was peripheral blood. The clonotype was recovered from a man between 70 and 80 years old with active COVID-19. The J gene is TRBJ1-2, the V gene TRBV10-3; no reliable D call. The CDR3: CAISGAGPYGYTF. As DNA, the CDR3 is TGTGCCATCAGTGGGGCGGGTCCCTATGGCTACACCTTC.